What follows describes a single TCR beta chain. Its antigen remains undetermined. Qualities for individual bases were not recorded, and no much larger clone is one base off. The approximately 39 donors, aged roughly 6 to 90 years, were systemically healthy Caucasian individuals from Russia. About 10 milliliters of peripheral blood were collected from each donor into EDTA-treated Vacutainer tubes. Ficoll-Paque density-gradient centrifugation was used to isolate PBMCs, with at least 7 million obtained per sample. Total RNA was extracted from PBMCs with Trizol reagent, with at least 6 micrograms obtained per sample. Naive CD45RAhigh/CD27high T cell percentages were measured by flow cytometry on a PBMC aliquot from every donor. This entry is derived from a study of blood T cells in healthy people across ages (dated by TCRdb to the mid-2010s). For the study in its entirety: In model experiments, template switching captured about one uniquely barcoded TCR beta cDNA molecule for every two T cells. Age-related changes in TCR beta repertoire diversity were measured in the study by deep sequencing normalized with unique cDNA molecular identifiers. Four age groups were formed from the donors: young (average roughly 16 years), middle-aged (just under 40), aged (more than 55) and long-lived (about 80). To avoid experimental bias, donors of different ages were spread randomly across the sequencing lanes. Two additional independent replicas of 1 million unique cDNA reads from the same blood draw were analyzed for two donors (one aged 18 to 29 and one aged 80 or older).

The germline V gene provides CDR1 SGHTA and CDR2 FQGNSA. V loses 6 bases, J loses 1 base, and the germline ends lie 12 bases apart. The CDR3 holds 14 amino acids from the cysteine to the phenylalanine. The sequence is cut down to CDR3 DNA, 42 bases in frame from base 1. What the research found in general, with its limitations: Donor CMV infection status was unknown, potentially confounding age-related changes in expanded clonotypes. As age increased, observed TCR beta diversity per million T cells dropped in a roughly linear way, and a significant reduction was already evident by age 40. There was a strong correlation between observed TCR beta diversity and the percentage of naive T cells measured by flow cytometry. Bulk unsorted PBMC profiling prevented conclusive comparison of naive and antigen-experienced compartments. Estimates of total diversity based on one million sequenced T cells were considered lower bounds and underestimates. The long-lived group showed more naive CD4+ T cells, fewer expanded clones and increased TCR diversity than the aged group, suggesting age selection.

Library preparation used 5' RACE. TCRdb names Illumina HiSeq 2500 as the instrument used. A second PCR of about 7 to 12 cycles was performed with a sample-barcoded 5' primer and a J-beta primer mix. Each TCR beta cDNA molecule received a unique molecular identifier from a template-switch 5' adaptor carrying 12 random nucleotides. Each sample yielded at least 2.5 million CDR3-containing paired-end reads. All of the RNA was converted into first-strand cDNA using the Mint cDNA synthesis kit, with a TRBC-specific oligonucleotide serving as the primer. After uracil-DNA glycosylase treatment, a first 18-cycle PCR used universal primers M1SS and BC2_uni_R on all cDNA. As for the original processing: Normalization of each sample was performed by random selection of 1 million high-quality reads, each carrying a distinct molecular identifier. Reads sharing molecular identifiers were discarded rather than binned into consensus sequences. CDR3 identification, clonotype clustering and error correction used MiTCR with a Q25 quality threshold and the strictest error-elimination algorithm. Lower-bound total TCR beta diversity was estimated with a nonparametric unseen species model using Euler transformation. TCRdb trimmed public reads at Q25 via fastp, called clones via MiXCR and kept in-frame beta chains. Merged by CDR3 protein, the rows form single entries marked with the most common genes and DNA. TCRdb, not the authors, supplied the V and J calls. The sample table records more than 650,000 distinct CDR3 sequences; 22% of these occur just once. Of the sample, around a fifth is held by the ten largest clones.

The sequence was obtained from a man in his 70s in good health. Sequencing used blood. Recombination joined TRBV7-2 with TRBJ2-5; TRBD1 is a weak D gene call, 5 bases matching. The CDR3 reads as follows: CASSPQVFQETQYF. Read as DNA, the sequence is TGTGCCAGCAGTCCACAGGTGTTCCAAGAGACCCAGTACTTC.